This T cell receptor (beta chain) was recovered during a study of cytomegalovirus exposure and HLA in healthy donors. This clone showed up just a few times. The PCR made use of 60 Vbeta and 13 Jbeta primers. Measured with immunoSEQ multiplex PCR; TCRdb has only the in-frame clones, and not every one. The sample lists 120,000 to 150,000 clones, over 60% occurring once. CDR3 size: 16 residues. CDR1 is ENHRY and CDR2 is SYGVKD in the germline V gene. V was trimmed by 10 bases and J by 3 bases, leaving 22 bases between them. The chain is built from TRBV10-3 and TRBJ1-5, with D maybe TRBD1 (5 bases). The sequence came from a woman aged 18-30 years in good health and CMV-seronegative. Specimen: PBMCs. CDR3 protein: CATRSWEGIDNQPQHF. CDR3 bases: TGTGCCACCCGCTCATGGGAGGGGATCGACAATCAGCCCCAGCATTTT.